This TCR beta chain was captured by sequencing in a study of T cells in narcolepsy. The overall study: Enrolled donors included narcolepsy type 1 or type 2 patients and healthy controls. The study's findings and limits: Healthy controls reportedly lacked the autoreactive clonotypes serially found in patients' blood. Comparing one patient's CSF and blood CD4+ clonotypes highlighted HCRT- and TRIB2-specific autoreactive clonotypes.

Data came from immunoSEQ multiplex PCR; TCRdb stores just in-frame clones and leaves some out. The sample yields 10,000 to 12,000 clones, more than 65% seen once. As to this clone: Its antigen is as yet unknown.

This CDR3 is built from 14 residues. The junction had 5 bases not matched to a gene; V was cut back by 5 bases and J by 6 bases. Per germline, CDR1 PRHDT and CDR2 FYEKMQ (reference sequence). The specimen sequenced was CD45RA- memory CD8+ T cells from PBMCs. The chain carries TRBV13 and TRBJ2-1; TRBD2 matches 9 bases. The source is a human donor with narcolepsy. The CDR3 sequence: CASSNGGGGNEQFF. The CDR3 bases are TGTGCCAGCAGCAACGGCGGGGGGGGCAATGAGCAGTTCTTC.